These 27 T cell receptor beta chains originate from one sample sequenced in a study of tumor-infiltrating lymphocytes in primary liver carcinoma. Blood RNA came from unsorted whole blood; germline DNA was also extracted. From 500 ng of total RNA, TCR beta-specific cDNA was reverse-transcribed using a constant-region primer. Nested multiplex PCR, run for three rounds with slightly modified ARM-PCR, yielded TCR beta libraries. In the first two PCR rounds, TRBV1-TRBV30 forward primers were paired with a C-beta reverse primer, and each round lasted roughly 10 cycles. MiXCR was run by TCRdb on the multiplex PCR reads, yielding one entry per CDR3 protein. The sample lists 300,000 to 350,000 distinct CDR3 sequences; roughly three fifths were seen once. Sequenced sample: peripheral blood. The receptor source for this set is a woman aged 30 to 39 with primary liver carcinoma and hepatitis B virus infection.

Comment on this clonotype: One junction end does not reproduce the germline sequence, and a read error may be involved. The rearrangement joins TRBV30 to TRBJ1-1; D is possibly TRBD1 (5 bases). Looked up from germline, CDR1 is GTSNPN and CDR2 is SVGIG (reference sequence). The CDR3 extends over 14 amino acids. The CDR3 DNA is TGTGTCTGGAGTGTCAGGGTTGGGAACACTGAAGCTTTCTTT. This sequence encodes CVWSVRVGNTEAFF. The full variable domain, completed using reference TRBV30 and TRBJ1-1, is SQTIHQWPATLVQPVGSPLSLECTVEGTSNPNLYWYRQAAGRGLQLLFYSVGIGQISSEVPQNLSASRPQDRQFILSSKKLLLSDSGFYLCVWSVRVGNTEAFFGQGTRLTVV.

This clonotype is a singleton in its sample. A junction boundary mismatches the germline segment, possibly from a read error. This chain connects TRBV28 to TRBJ2-2; 10 nucleotides agree with TRBD1. The germline V gene encodes CDR1 MDHEN and CDR2 SYDVKM. CDR3 length equals 14 residues. DNA of the CDR3: TGTGCCAGCAGTGGGACAGGGGACACCGGGGAGCTGCTTTTT. Translation: CASSGTGDTGELLF.

A remark on this clonotype: A read error may account for a junction end that differs from germline. CDR3 DNA sequence: TGTGCCGGCAGCTTAGGACTAGCGGGAGACGAGCAGTACTTC. This codes for CAGSLGLAGDEQYF. The V and J genes are TRBV7-9 and TRBJ2-7; 13 positions match TRBD2. The germline V gene encodes CDR1 SEHNR and CDR2 FQNEAQ (reference sequence). The CDR3 is 14 amino acids. Variable domain in full (rest from reference TRBV7-9 and TRBJ2-7): DTGVSQNPRHKITKRGQNVTFRCDPISEHNRLYWYRQTLGQGPEFLTYFQNEAQLEKSRLLSDRFSAERPKGSFSTLEIQRTEQGDSAMYLCAGSLGLAGDEQYFGPGTRLTVT.

A remark on this clonotype: Since no conserved phenylalanine or tryptophan closes the CDR3, a read error is the likely cause. J is TRBJ2-2 and V is TRBV5-6; D call uncertain. The germline gives CDR1 SGHDT, CDR2 YYEEEE. The CDR3 is 14 amino acids. CDR3 coding DNA: TGTGCCAGCCGACCGACTCTGATCACCGGAGAGCTGTTTTTG. Residues: CASRPTLITGELFL.

For this clonotype: Possible read error: a much larger clone is one base away. The V call is TRBV29-1, the J call TRBJ2-1, with TRBD1 matching over 7 bases. The germline V gene has CDR1 SQVTM and CDR2 ANQGSEA. Trimming took 2 bases from V and 5 from J; bases not matched to a gene: 18. This CDR3 has 18 amino acids. CDR3 bases: TGCAGCGTTGAAAGGTCCCCGACAGGGTACATGGTACACAATGAGCAGTTCTTC. Translation: CSVERSPTGYMVHNEQFF.

This chain links TRBV6-5 with TRBJ2-2; no firm D call. Germline V gene lookup returns CDR1 MNHEY and CDR2 SVGAGI. Trimming removed 0 bases at V and 5 bases at J, with 10 bases between. The CDR3 sequence is 15 residues long. CDR3: CASSYSIRHTGELFF. CDR3 nucleotide sequence: TGTGCCAGCAGTTACTCCATTCGACATACCGGGGAGCTGTTTTTT.

The chain couples TRBV30 to TRBJ2-7; TRBD2 matches 10 bases. V shed 0 bases, J shed 6 bases, and the junction held 11 bases outside the gene matches. CDR3 length: 16 residues. The germline V gene has CDR1 GTSNPN and CDR2 SVGIG (reference sequence). CDR3 nucleotide sequence: TGTGCCTGGAGTGTAACTAGCGGGAACTACCACGGCGAGCAGTACTTC. It translates to CAWSVTSGNYHGEQYF.

The chain is built from TRBV13 and TRBJ2-7; D uncertain. Germline CDR1 PRHDT, CDR2 FYEKMQ (reference sequence). There are 15 residues in the CDR3. V shed 7 bases and J shed 3 bases, with 19 bases lying between them. CDR3: CASTYTLWSSYEQYF. The CDR3 region has the DNA TGTGCCAGCACCTACACTTTGTGGTCCAGCTACGAGCAGTACTTC.

About this clonotype itself: This sequence may be a read error, since a much larger clone differs from it by one base. The chain couples TRBV29-1 to TRBJ2-2; a possible D gene is TRBD1 (6 bases). Germline V CDR1 and CDR2: SQVTM, ANQGSEA. There are 14 residues in the CDR3. Trimming pared 6 bases from V and 1 base from J, leaving 12 bases between. The CDR3 spells CSVARDKNTGELFF. In DNA, the CDR3 is TGCAGCGTAGCTAGGGACAAGAACACCGGGGAGCTGTTTTTT.

Comments on this clonotype: This may be a read error, as it is one base from a much larger clone. V and J are TRBV5-5 and TRBJ2-2, with 8 nucleotides matching TRBD2. The V gene end was trimmed by 4 bases and the J gene end by 7 bases; junction bases not matched to a gene: 6. Germline CDR1 is SGHKS and CDR2 is YYEKEE (reference sequence). The CDR3 length is 14 residues. The CDR3 bases are TGTGCCAGCAGCCAGAGCGGGGGTAACGGGGAGCTGTTTTTT. Translating gives CASSQSGGNGELFF.

Details on this clonotype: A much larger clonotype is one base distant, so this may be a read error. Given the absence of the conserved phenylalanine or tryptophan at the CDR3 end, a read error is likely. The V call is TRBV6-6, the J call TRBJ1-3; 7 bases match TRBD1. After removal of 5 bases from V and 4 bases from J, the junction contained 8 bases not matched to a gene. The V gene's germline CDR1 is MNHNY and CDR2 SVGAGI (reference sequence). The CDR3 is 15 residues long. The CDR3 loop reads CASSAATGFGNTIYC. CDR3 nucleotides: TGTGCCAGCAGTGCGGCGACAGGGTTCGGAAACACCATATATTGT.

About this clonotype: One end of the junction is discordant with germline, which a read error may explain. This chain joins TRBV29-1 and TRBJ1-1; D ambiguous. The CDR3 contains 12 residues. Per the germline V gene, CDR1 is SQVTM and CDR2 is ANQGSEA. CDR3 nucleotides: TGCAGCGTTGAGAAAGGGAACGCTGAAGCTTTCTTT. Protein sequence: CSVEKGNAEAFF.

With respect to this clonotype: The final CDR3 position lacks the conserved phenylalanine or tryptophan, pointing to a likely read error. CDR3 protein: CATAAGPYNEQFL. As DNA, the CDR3 is TGTGCCACCGCAGCGGGACCCTACAATGAGCAGTTCCTC. This chain uses TRBV6-5 with TRBJ2-1, with TRBD2 identical over 7 bases. Germline CDR1 reads MNHEY; CDR2 reads SVGAGI. This CDR3 has 13 residues. The J segment lost 2 bases and the V segment lost 10 bases, leaving 5 bases of the junction unmatched.

This chain uses TRBV12-3 or TRBV12-4 with TRBJ2-2, with 16 bases fitting TRBD2. This CDR3 has 19 amino acids. The V segment lost 5 bases and the J segment 11 bases; nucleotides outside the gene matches: 17. CDR3 nucleotides: TGTGCCAGCAGTCCTCCGGGACTAGCGGGAGGGTCGAACATCGGTGAGCTGTTTTTT. It specifies CASSPPGLAGGSNIGELFF.

The chain recombines TRBV6-1 with TRBJ2-6; TRBD1 matches at 7 bases. Germline V gene sequence: CDR1 MNHNS, CDR2 SASEGT. The V and J ends lost 10 bases and 1 base, in that order; junction bases with no gene match: 13. The CDR3 sequence is 17 residues long. DNA for the CDR3: TGTGCCAACACCAGAAAGGGACAGACTTCTGGGGCCAACGTCCTGACTTTC. It encodes CANTRKGQTSGANVLTF.

Note on this clonotype: One junction end disagrees with the germline gene, perhaps due to a read error. The chain uses TRBV4-1 and TRBJ2-3, with TRBD1 as a possible D gene (5 bases). This CDR3 comprises 14 residues. Per the germline V gene, CDR1 is MGHRA and CDR2 is YSYEKL. CDR3 coding DNA: TGCGCTAGCAGCCAAGACAGAAACACAAATACGCAGTATTTT. It translates to CASSQDRNTNTQYF.

Turning to this clonotype: Compared with germline, one end of the junction differs, possibly owing to a read error. This chain connects TRBV11-2 to TRBJ2-3; 8 bases line up with TRBD2. Germline V lookup: CDR1 SGHAT, CDR2 FQNNGV. The CDR3 covers 16 residues. This chain's CDR3 is CANSTTGGGLIATQYF. As DNA, the CDR3 is TGTGCCAACAGCACAACGGGGGGGGGGCTGATAGCTACGCAGTATTTT.

This clonotype was counted once. One junction end does not reproduce the germline sequence, and a read error may be involved. The rearrangement joins TRBV6-6 to TRBJ2-1; tentative D call: TRBD2 (6 bases). The CDR3 sequence is 21 residues long. The V gene's germline CDR1 is MNHNY and CDR2 SVGAGI (reference sequence). CDR3 sequence reads: CASRSPQDWDSPVSSYNDQFF. The CDR3 DNA is TGTGCCAGCAGATCTCCCCAGGACTGGGACTCCCCGGTGAGCTCCTACAATGATCAGTTCTTC.

This chain connects TRBV7-9 to TRBJ2-3; D is perhaps TRBD2 (5 bases). There are 18 residues in the CDR3. V shed 4 bases and J shed 0 bases, with 20 bases lying between them. Germline CDR1 reads SEHNR; CDR2 reads FQNEAQ (reference sequence). CDR3 region: CASSSPRGGATSTDTQYF. In nucleotides, the CDR3 is TGTGCCAGCAGCTCCCCTAGAGGAGGCGCCACTAGCACAGATACGCAGTATTTT.

This clonotype was detected a few times. This rearrangement joins TRBV6-1 to TRBJ1-2; D gene uncertain. Per germline, CDR1 MNHNS and CDR2 SASEGT. There are 13 residues in the CDR3. The germline V and J ends were trimmed by 2 bases and 6 bases, with 10 bases remaining between them. The CDR3 region has the DNA TGTGCCAGCAGTGAACCCCCGGAGGATGGCTACACCTTC. Residues: CASSEPPEDGYTF.

The V call is TRBV28, the J call TRBJ2-7, with TRBD2 as a possible D gene (6 bases). V lost 4 bases, J lost 7 bases, and 17 bases lay in between. The germline gives CDR1 MDHEN, CDR2 SYDVKM. This CDR3 is 14 amino acids long. CDR3 protein: CASSSGVLSSEQYF. The CDR3 DNA is TGTGCCAGCAGTTCGGGAGTACTGTCTTCGGAGCAGTACTTC.

This clonotype was observed a handful of times. One base away lies a much larger clone, so this may be a sequencing read error. V gene TRBV29-1 combines with J gene TRBJ2-3, with a tentative D call TRBD2 (5 bases). Germline-derived CDR1 and CDR2 are SQVTM and ANQGSEA. The CDR3 contains 17 residues. V lost 3 bases and J lost 2, with 21 bases in between. The CDR3 loop reads CSVEVFWSGGLTDTQYF. CDR3 DNA sequence: TGCAGCGTTGAGGTCTTCTGGAGTGGAGGTCTCACAGATACGCAGTATTTT.

V usage is TRBV13 and J usage is TRBJ2-7, with TRBD2 as a possible D gene (6 bases). V was shortened by 0 bases and J by 4 bases, with 16 bases between the two germline ends. The CDR3 sequence is 16 residues long. CDR1 and CDR2 from the germline V gene are PRHDT and FYEKMQ (reference sequence). For the CDR3, the DNA is TGTGCCAGCAGCTTAGGCATGGGGCGGGGTCAGTACGAGCAGTACTTC. It translates to CASSLGMGRGQYEQYF.

The chain joins TRBV6-1 to TRBJ2-2; weak D call: TRBD2 (6 bases). The CDR3 runs to 18 residues. Germline CDR1 MNHNS, CDR2 SASEGT. Trimming cost V 2 bases and J 1 base, with 17 bases left between them. The CDR3 protein is CASSEIGPSVLNTGELFF. The CDR3 coding sequence is TGTGCCAGCAGTGAAATTGGGCCTAGCGTCTTGAACACCGGGGAGCTGTTTTTT.

This clonotype showed up just a few times. The genes are TRBV30 and TRBJ2-4; a weak D match, TRBD1 (6 bases). Germline V gives CDR1 GTSNPN, CDR2 SVGIG (reference sequence). This CDR3 has 13 residues. Trimming took 2 bases from V and 6 from J, leaving 11 bases between them. This chain's CDR3 is CAWSTGQINIQYF. CDR3 nucleotide sequence: TGTGCCTGGAGTACAGGACAGATAAACATTCAGTACTTC. The full variable domain, its missing parts supplied by reference TRBV30 and TRBJ2-4, is SQTIHQWPATLVQPVGSPLSLECTVEGTSNPNLYWYRQAAGRGLQLLFYSVGIGQISSEVPQNLSASRPQDRQFILSSKKLLLSDSGFYLCAWSTGQINIQYFGAGTRLSVL.

Points on this clonotype: With a much larger clone just one base away, this may be a read error. The chain links TRBV29-1 to TRBJ2-3; D remains unclear. The CDR3 loop spans 15 amino acids. The V gene's germline CDR1 is SQVTM and CDR2 ANQGSEA. This chain's CDR3 is CSVVEALPVFDMQYF. In nucleotides, the CDR3 is TGCAGCGTTGTAGAAGCGCTCCCCGTATTTGATATGCAGTATTTT.

V is TRBV6-1 and J is TRBJ2-5, with 9 bases fitting TRBD1. J was trimmed by 5 bases and V by 4 bases; bases with no gene match: 5. The CDR3 is 14 residues long. CDR1 and CDR2 from the germline V gene are MNHNS and SASEGT. CDR3 sequence (DNA): TGTGCCAGCAGTGCCACAGGGGGCCGGGAGACCCAGTACTTC. Its translation is CASSATGGRETQYF.